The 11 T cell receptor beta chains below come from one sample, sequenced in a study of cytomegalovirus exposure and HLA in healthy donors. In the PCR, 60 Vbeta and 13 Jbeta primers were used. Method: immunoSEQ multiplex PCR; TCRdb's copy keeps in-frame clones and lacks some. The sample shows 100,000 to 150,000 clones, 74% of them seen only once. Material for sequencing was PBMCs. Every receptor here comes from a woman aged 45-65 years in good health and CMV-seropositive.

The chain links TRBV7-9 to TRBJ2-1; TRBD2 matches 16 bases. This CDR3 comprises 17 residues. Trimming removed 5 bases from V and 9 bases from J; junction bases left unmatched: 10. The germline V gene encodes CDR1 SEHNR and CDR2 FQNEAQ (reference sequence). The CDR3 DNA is TGTGCCAGCAGCCAAACCGGGACTAGCGGGGGGGCCCCTGAGCAGTTCTTC. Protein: CASSQTGTSGGAPEQFF.

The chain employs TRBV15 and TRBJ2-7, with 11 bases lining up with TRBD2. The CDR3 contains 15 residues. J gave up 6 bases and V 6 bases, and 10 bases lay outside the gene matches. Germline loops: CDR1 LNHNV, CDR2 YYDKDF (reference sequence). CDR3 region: CATSRYGTSGAEQYF. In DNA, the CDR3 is TGTGCCACCAGTCGATACGGGACTAGCGGCGCCGAGCAGTACTTC.

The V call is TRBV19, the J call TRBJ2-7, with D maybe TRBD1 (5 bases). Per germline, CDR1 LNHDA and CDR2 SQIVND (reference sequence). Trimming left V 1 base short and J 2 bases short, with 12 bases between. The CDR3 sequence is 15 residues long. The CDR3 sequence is CASSIGSGKPYEQYF. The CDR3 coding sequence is TGTGCCAGTAGTATAGGATCAGGGAAACCCTACGAGCAGTACTTC.

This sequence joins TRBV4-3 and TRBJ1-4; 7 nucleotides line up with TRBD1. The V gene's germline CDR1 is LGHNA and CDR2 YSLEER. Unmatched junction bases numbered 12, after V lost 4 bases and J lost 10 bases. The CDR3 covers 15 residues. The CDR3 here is CASSPQQGGWGKLFF. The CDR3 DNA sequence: TGCGCCAGCAGCCCCCAGCAGGGGGGCTGGGGAAAACTGTTTTTT.

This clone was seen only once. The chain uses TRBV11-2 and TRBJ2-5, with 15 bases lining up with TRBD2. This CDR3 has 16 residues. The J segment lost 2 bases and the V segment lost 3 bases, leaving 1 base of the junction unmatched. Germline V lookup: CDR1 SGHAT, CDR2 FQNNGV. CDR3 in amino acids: CASSLGLAGGQETQYF. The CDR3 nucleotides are TGTGCCAGCAGCTTGGGACTAGCGGGGGGTCAAGAGACCCAGTACTTC. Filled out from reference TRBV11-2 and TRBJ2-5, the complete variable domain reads EAGVAQSPRYKIIEKRQSVAFWCNPISGHATLYWYQQILGQGPKLLIQFQNNGVVDDSQLPKDRFSAERLKGVDSTLKIQPAKLEDSAVYLCASSLGLAGGQETQYFGPGTRLLVL.

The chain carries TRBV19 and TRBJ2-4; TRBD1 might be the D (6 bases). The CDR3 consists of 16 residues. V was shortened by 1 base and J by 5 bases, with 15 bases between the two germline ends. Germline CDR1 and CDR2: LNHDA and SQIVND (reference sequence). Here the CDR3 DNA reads TGTGCCAGTAGTATAGGTAAACAGGGACCCGAAAACATTCAGTACTTC. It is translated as CASSIGKQGPENIQYF.

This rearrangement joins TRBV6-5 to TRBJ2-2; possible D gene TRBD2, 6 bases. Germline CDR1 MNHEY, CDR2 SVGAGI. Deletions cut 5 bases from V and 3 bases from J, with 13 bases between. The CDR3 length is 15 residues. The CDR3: CASSRGRRDTGELFF. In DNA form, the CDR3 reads TGTGCCAGCAGTAGGGGACGGAGGGACACCGGGGAGCTGTTTTTT.

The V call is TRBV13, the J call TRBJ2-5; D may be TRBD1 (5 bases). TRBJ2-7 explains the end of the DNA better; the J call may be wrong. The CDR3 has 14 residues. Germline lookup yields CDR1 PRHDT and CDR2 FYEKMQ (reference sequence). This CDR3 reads CASSLGGASYEQYF. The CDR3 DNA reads TGTGCCAGCAGCTTAGGTGGGGCCAGCTACGAGCAGTACTTC.

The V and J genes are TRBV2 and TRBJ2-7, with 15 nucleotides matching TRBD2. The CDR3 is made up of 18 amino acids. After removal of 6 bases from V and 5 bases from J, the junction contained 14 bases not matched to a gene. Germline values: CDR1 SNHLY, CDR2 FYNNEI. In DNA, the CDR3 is TGTGCCAGCAGCGCCGGACTAGCGGGGGGGCCAAATCCCCACGAGCAGTACTTC. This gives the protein CASSAGLAGGPNPHEQYF.

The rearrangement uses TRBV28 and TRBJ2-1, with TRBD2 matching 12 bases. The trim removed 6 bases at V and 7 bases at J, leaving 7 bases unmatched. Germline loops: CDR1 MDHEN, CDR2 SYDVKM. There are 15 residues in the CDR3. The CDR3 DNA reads TGTGCCAGCAGGCTAGCGGGGGGGCCGGGGAATGAGCAGTTCTTC. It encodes CASRLAGGPGNEQFF.

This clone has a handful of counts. CDR3: CASSLRQGRETQYF. CDR3 sequence (DNA): TGTGCCAGCAGTCTCCGACAGGGGAGGGAGACCCAGTACTTC. V is TRBV25-1 and J is TRBJ2-5; 8 bases are shared with TRBD1. V trimming: 5 bases; J trimming: 5 bases; junction bases outside the gene matches: 7. The CDR3 covers 14 residues. CDR1 is MGHDK and CDR2 is SYGVNS in the germline V gene.